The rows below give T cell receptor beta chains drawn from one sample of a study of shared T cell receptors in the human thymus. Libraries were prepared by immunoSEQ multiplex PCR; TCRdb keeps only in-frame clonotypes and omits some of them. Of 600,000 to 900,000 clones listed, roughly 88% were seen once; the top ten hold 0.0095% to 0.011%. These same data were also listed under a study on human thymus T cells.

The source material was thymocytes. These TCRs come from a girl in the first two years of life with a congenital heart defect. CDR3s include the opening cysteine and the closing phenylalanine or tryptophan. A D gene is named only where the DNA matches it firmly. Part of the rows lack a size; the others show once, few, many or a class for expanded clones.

CDR3nt: TGTGCCAGCAGTTTATCCAGGGTGAACACTGAAGCTTTCTTT
CDR3aa: CASSLSRVNTEAFF
abundance: -
d_gene: -
j_gene: TRBJ1-1
v_gene: TRBV27

CDR3nt: TGTGCCATCAGTGAGTATGGGGTAGCGGGGAGCTCCTACAATGAGCAGTTCTTC
CDR3aa: CAISEYGVAGSSYNEQFF
abundance: -
d_gene: TRBD2
j_gene: TRBJ2-1
v_gene: TRBV10-3

CDR3nt: TGTGCCAGTAGTATATCGGAGTACAATGAGCAGTTCTTC
CDR3aa: CASSISEYNEQFF
abundance: -
d_gene: -
j_gene: TRBJ2-1
v_gene: TRBV19

CDR3nt: TGCGCCAGCAGTTGGGACAGGAGAACTGGCAACGGCTACACCTTC
CDR3aa: CASSWDRRTGNGYTF
abundance: -
d_gene: TRBD1
j_gene: TRBJ1-2
v_gene: TRBV5-1

CDR3nt: TGCGCCAGCAGTCAGAGACAGGTTAACACAGATACGCAGTATTTT
CDR3aa: CASSQRQVNTDTQYF
abundance: -
d_gene: -
j_gene: TRBJ2-3
v_gene: TRBV23-1

CDR3nt: TGCAGCGTACGCCCAAGGGGCACAGAGCCCTTTGAAGCTTTCTTT
CDR3aa: CSVRPRGTEPFEAFF
abundance: few
d_gene: -
j_gene: TRBJ1-1
v_gene: TRBV29-1

CDR3nt: TGTGCCAGCAGTCCCCCCAGGGGCCCATACAATGAGCAGTTCTTC
CDR3aa: CASSPPRGPYNEQFF
abundance: -
d_gene: -
j_gene: TRBJ2-1
v_gene: TRBV2

CDR3nt: TGTGCCAGCAGACGGGACAGGCCCACCCCCCTTAACACTGAAGCTTTCTTT
CDR3aa: CASRRDRPTPLNTEAFF
abundance: -
d_gene: TRBD1
j_gene: TRBJ1-1
v_gene: TRBV2

CDR3nt: TGTGCCAGCAGCTCGACAGGGGCAACTAATGAAAAACTGTTTTTT
CDR3aa: CASSSTGATNEKLFF
abundance: -
d_gene: TRBD1
j_gene: TRBJ1-4
v_gene: TRBV13

CDR3nt: TGTGCCATCAGTGATAAATTTGCTTACCGGTTGGGGGCGAAAGATTCACCCCTCCACTTT
CDR3aa: CAISDKFAYRLGAKDSPLHF
abundance: -
d_gene: -
j_gene: TRBJ1-6
v_gene: TRBV10-3

CDR3nt: TGCGCCAGCTGCCCGTATTGGGACAGGGGAAATGAGCAGTTCTTC
CDR3aa: CASCPYWDRGNEQFF
abundance: -
d_gene: TRBD1
j_gene: TRBJ2-1
v_gene: TRBV5-1

CDR3nt: TGTGCCACCCAGGGACAGGATTTGAACACAGATACGCAGTATTTT
CDR3aa: CATQGQDLNTDTQYF
abundance: -
d_gene: TRBD1
j_gene: TRBJ2-3
v_gene: TRBV6-6

CDR3nt: TGTGCCAGCAGTTTGAGCCAGGGGATCTACGAGCAGTACTTC
CDR3aa: CASSLSQGIYEQYF
abundance: -
d_gene: -
j_gene: TRBJ2-7
v_gene: TRBV5-6

CDR3nt: TGTGCCAGCAAGGAAATTAGGAGGACAGGGGACTATGGCTACACCTTC
CDR3aa: CASKEIRRTGDYGYTF
abundance: -
d_gene: TRBD1
j_gene: TRBJ1-2
v_gene: TRBV2

CDR3nt: TGCAGCGCCATCAGCGGGACAGGGCCTTACGAGCAGTACTTC
CDR3aa: CSAISGTGPYEQYF
abundance: -
d_gene: TRBD1
j_gene: TRBJ2-7
v_gene: TRBV29-1

CDR3nt: TGTGCCAGCGGGGCCTATAGCGGCGGGTCGAGCAATCAGCCCCAGCATTTT
CDR3aa: CASGAYSGGSSNQPQHF
abundance: -
d_gene: -
j_gene: TRBJ1-5
v_gene: TRBV2

CDR3nt: TGTGCCAGCAGTTCCGGGACAGGGGTCACCGGGGAGCTGTTTTTT
CDR3aa: CASSSGTGVTGELFF
abundance: once
d_gene: TRBD1
j_gene: TRBJ2-2
v_gene: TRBV7-8

CDR3nt: TGTGCCAGCAGCCCAACTAGCCTCACCTACGAGCAGTACTTC
CDR3aa: CASSPTSLTYEQYF
abundance: -
d_gene: -
j_gene: TRBJ2-7
v_gene: TRBV27

CDR3nt: TGTGCCAGCAGCCAAGGGAGGGGGGGGGCCTTAAGCGAAGAGACCCAGTACTTC
CDR3aa: CASSQGRGGALSEETQYF
abundance: -
d_gene: -
j_gene: TRBJ2-5
v_gene: TRBV4-2

CDR3nt: TGTGCCATCCGTAGAACCCGGGACAGGGGTAATGGCTACACCTTC
CDR3aa: CAIRRTRDRGNGYTF
abundance: -
d_gene: TRBD1
j_gene: TRBJ1-2
v_gene: TRBV10-3

CDR3nt: TGTGCCAGCAGCCGCCCCCGACGGGATTTCTATGGCTACACCTTC
CDR3aa: CASSRPRRDFYGYTF
abundance: once
d_gene: -
j_gene: TRBJ1-2
v_gene: TRBV11-2

CDR3nt: TGTGCCAGCAGCCCCGGGACAGGGGCACTTAGCAATCAGCCCCAGCATTTT
CDR3aa: CASSPGTGALSNQPQHF
abundance: -
d_gene: TRBD1
j_gene: TRBJ1-5
v_gene: TRBV5-8